This section outlines one T cell receptor (beta chain) sequence together with its context. The specificity of this receptor is unknown. There are no base qualities to consult, and no much larger clone falls within one base. This specimen belongs to a study of T cells after yellow fever vaccination (dated by TCRdb to about 2019). Some background on the complete study: The SMART-Seq v4 Ultra Low Input RNA kit was used to prepare libraries from fractions with low cell numbers. Bulk PBMC replicates and cell subsets were isolated from blood drawn at multiple timepoints before and after both primary and secondary immunization. To track T-cell clones before and after primary and booster YFV17D yellow fever vaccination, bulk TCR alpha and beta repertoires were sequenced longitudinally. Two healthy male donors made up the cohort, one aged 18 to 30 years and the other aged 30 to 39 years. General study outcomes and caveats: The secondary T-cell response was weaker than the primary response but faster, peaking on day 5 instead of day 15. The study included only two donors, which limits how far the findings can be generalized. Because abundant contaminating clonotypes from the bulk population could be contained in FACS-sorted repertoires, computational filtering was required. A small fraction of clonotypes showed up in both the CD4 and CD8 compartments, probably as a result of convergent recombination. After the booster, most clones that had expanded after primary vaccination were detected again (roughly 95% of CD4 and 88% of CD8), suggesting broad maintenance of memory.

CDR1 and CDR2 were assigned from the germline V gene (reference sequence) as DFQATT and SNEGSKA. After removal of 2 bases from V and 1 base from J, the junction retains 4 bases not matched to a gene. The CDR3 sequence holds 14 residues, the cysteine and phenylalanine included. Only the CDR3 part of the read is kept: 42 bases, read in frame from the first base. The treatment or condition label for this specimen denotes: live attenuated yellow fever vaccine strain. At every blood-draw timepoint, two biological replicates of bulk PBMCs were collected. PBMCs were isolated from peripheral blood using a standard Ficoll-Paque protocol. TriZol was used to extract RNA from bulk PBMCs, CD4 and CD8 fractions, and dextramer-positive and dextramer-negative fractions. TCR cDNA was synthesized by 5'RACE template switching, which introduced a universal primer site and unique molecular identifiers. Priming of cDNA synthesis was performed from both the TCR alpha and TCR beta constant segments. Library amplification used two PCR steps, and the second PCR step added sample barcodes and sequencing adapters. Sequencing of the libraries was done on either Illumina HiSeq 2500 (2x100 bp) or NovaSeq (2x150 bp). The source study handled its data this way. Demultiplexing of reads and collapsing into UMI consensus sequences were performed with MIGEC, and V(D)J alignment was carried out with MiXCR. Clonotypes responding to the vaccine were identified with edgeR on replicate PBMC samples, with the criteria of FDR below 0.01 and a log2 fold change above 5 up to day 15. CD4 or CD8 identity was assigned to each bulk clonotype according to whether the clonotype was present at higher abundance in the sequenced CD4 repertoire or the sequenced CD8 repertoire. TCRdb reran the public reads through fastp at Q25 and MiXCR, keeping productive beta chains. When rows share a CDR3 protein, they turn into one entry using the most common DNA and genes. Here the V and J calls rest on TCRdb's processing, not on the authors' analysis. This sample comprises more than 450,000 distinct CDR3 sequences, around a fifth of them detected only once. The ten largest clonotypes hold approximately 15% of the sample.

The source material was PBMCs, sampled approximately 20 days after the first yellow fever vaccination. This sequence was found in a man aged 18 to 29 who received the YFV17D yellow fever vaccine. In this chain, TRBV20-1 is recombined with TRBJ2-5, with 7 central nucleotides matching TRBD1. The DNA is as follows: TGCAGTGCTAGACCGTGGACAGGCCAAGAGACCCAGTACTTC. It codes for CSARPWTGQETQYF.